This T cell receptor (beta chain) originates from a study of T cells after yellow fever vaccination. Study-wide context: SMART-Seq v4 Ultra Low Input prepared libraries from low-cell fractions. Findings and limits, study-wide: Researchers noted that a small share of clonotypes showed up in both CD4 and CD8 compartments.

The CDR3 consists of 17 residues. V was pared by 2 bases and J by 0 bases, with 8 bases of the junction left unmatched. The V gene's germline CDR1 is MNHNY and CDR2 SVGAGI (reference sequence). Conversion of TCR transcripts into cDNA relied on 5'RACE template switching, which added a universal primer site and UMIs. TCRdb fed the 5' RACE reads into MiXCR, producing one record per CDR3 protein. The table lists around 300,000 distinct CDR3 sequences, over 4% of them singletons. About this clonotype itself: Its antigen is unidentified.

The receptor was isolated from a man between 18 and 29 years old who received the YFV17D yellow fever vaccine. Sequences were derived from PBMCs, sampled 5 days after the yellow fever booster vaccination. This chain connects TRBV6-6 to TRBJ1-1, with 8 bases matching TRBD1. CDR3 sequence: CASSYRAGGLVNTEAFF. The CDR3 region has the DNA TGTGCCAGCAGTTACCGGGCAGGGGGCCTCGTGAACACTGAAGCTTTCTTT.